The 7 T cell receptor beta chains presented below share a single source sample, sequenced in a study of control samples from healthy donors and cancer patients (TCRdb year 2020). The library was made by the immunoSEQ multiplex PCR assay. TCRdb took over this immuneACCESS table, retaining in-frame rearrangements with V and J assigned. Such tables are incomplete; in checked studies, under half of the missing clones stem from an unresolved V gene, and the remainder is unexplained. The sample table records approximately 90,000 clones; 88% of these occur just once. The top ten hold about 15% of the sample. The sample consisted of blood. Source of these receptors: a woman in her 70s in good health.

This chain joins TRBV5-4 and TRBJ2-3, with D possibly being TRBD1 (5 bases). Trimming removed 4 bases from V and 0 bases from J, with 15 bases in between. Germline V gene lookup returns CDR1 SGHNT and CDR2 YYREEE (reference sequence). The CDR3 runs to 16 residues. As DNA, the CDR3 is TGTGCCAGCAGCCCAAAAACGACAGCTAGCACAGATACGCAGTATTTT. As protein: CASSPKTTASTDTQYF.

As DNA, the CDR3 is TGTGCCAGTAGTATCGTCCCTCAGGGGGCGCTTGGGTATGGCTACACCTTC. Protein sequence: CASSIVPQGALGYGYTF. This chain uses TRBV19 with TRBJ1-2; 8 bases agree with TRBD1. The germline V gene encodes CDR1 LNHDA and CDR2 SQIVND (reference sequence). This CDR3 is built from 17 residues. Trimming took 3 bases from V and 5 from J; bases not matched to a gene: 14.

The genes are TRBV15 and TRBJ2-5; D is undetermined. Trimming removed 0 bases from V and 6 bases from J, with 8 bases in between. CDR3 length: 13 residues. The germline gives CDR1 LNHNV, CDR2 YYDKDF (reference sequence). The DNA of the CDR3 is TGTGCCACCAGCAGAGATGTGCTCCAGACCCAGTACTTC. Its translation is CATSRDVLQTQYF.

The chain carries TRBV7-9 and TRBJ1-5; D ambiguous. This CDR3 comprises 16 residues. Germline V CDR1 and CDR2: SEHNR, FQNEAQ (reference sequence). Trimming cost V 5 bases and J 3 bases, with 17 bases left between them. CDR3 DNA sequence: TGTGCCAGCAGCCCCGATAGGATGGGTCCCAATCAGCCCCAGCATTTT. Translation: CASSPDRMGPNQPQHF. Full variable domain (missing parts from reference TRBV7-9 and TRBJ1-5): DTGVSQNPRHKITKRGQNVTFRCDPISEHNRLYWYRQTLGQGPEFLTYFQNEAQLEKSRLLSDRFSAERPKGSFSTLEIQRTEQGDSAMYLCASSPDRMGPNQPQHFGDGTRLSIL.

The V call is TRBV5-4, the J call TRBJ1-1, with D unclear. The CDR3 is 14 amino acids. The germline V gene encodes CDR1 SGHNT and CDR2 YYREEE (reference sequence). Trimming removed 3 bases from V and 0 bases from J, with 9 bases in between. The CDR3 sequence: CASSSRGMNTEAFF. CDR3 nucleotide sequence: TGTGCCAGCAGCTCCAGAGGGATGAACACTGAAGCTTTCTTT.

The CDR3 bases are TGCAGCGTTGGTTCGGGGACGGTCAATAGGGAGCAGTACTTC. Its protein product is CSVGSGTVNREQYF. V is TRBV29-1 and J is TRBJ2-7; D could derive from TRBD1 or TRBD2 (5 bases each). V dropped 4 bases and J dropped 7 bases, with 20 bases sitting between them. CDR3 length: 14 amino acids. Germline CDR1 SQVTM, CDR2 ANQGSEA.

In DNA, the CDR3 is TGTGCCAGCAGCCTATACTCTGGGGCCAACGTCCTGACTTTC. Translation gives CASSLYSGANVLTF. The chain has TRBV7-2 and TRBJ2-6; D is uncertain. This CDR3 region has 14 residues. Germline V gene data show CDR1 as SGHTA and CDR2 as FQGNSA. V was clipped by 5 bases and J by 0 bases, with 5 bases between them.